These 19 T cell receptor beta chains came from one sample sequenced in a study of T-cell reconstitution after alpha-beta-depleted transplantation in children. Unique molecular identifiers were built into the TCRbeta library. TCRdb used MiXCR to reprocess the PCR reads, holding one entry per CDR3 protein. The table shows 700,000 to 950,000 distinct CDR3 sequences, with about 16% occurring only once. Sequenced material: PBMCs, mostly from graft donor cells, taken 360 days after TCRalphabeta/CD19-depleted stem cell transplant. These receptors originate from a male patient between 5 and 17 years old who had a stem cell transplant for acute lymphoblastic leukemia, so the T cells may come from the graft donor.

In this sample, this clonotype turned up many times. The V and J genes are TRBV2 and TRBJ2-1; D is possibly TRBD1 (5 bases). Trimming took 2 bases from V and 10 from J, leaving 9 bases between them. CDR1 is SNHLY and CDR2 is FYNNEI in the germline V gene. This CDR3 is 12 amino acids long. CDR3 amino acids: CASSESGNEQFF. Written as DNA, the CDR3 is TGTGCCAGCAGTGAATCAGGGAACGAGCAGTTCTTC.

The genes are TRBV4-1 and TRBJ2-5; D is perhaps TRBD1 or TRBD2 (5 bases each). CDR3 size: 18 residues. V dropped 0 bases and J dropped 1 base, with 18 bases sitting between them. Looked up from germline, CDR1 is MGHRA and CDR2 is YSYEKL. The CDR3 loop reads CASSQERGTFSTQETQYF. The CDR3, as DNA: TGCGCCAGCAGCCAAGAACGAGGGACGTTTTCTACCCAAGAGACCCAGTACTTC.

The genes are TRBV7-9 and TRBJ2-1, with 8 bases that match TRBD1. The germline V gene has CDR1 SEHNR and CDR2 FQNEAQ (reference sequence). Losses at the gene ends were 2 bases for V and 5 bases for J; bases not matched to a gene: 5. The CDR3 runs 15 residues. The chain's CDR3 is CASSLLQGVDNEQFF. The CDR3 DNA reads TGTGCCAGCAGCTTACTACAGGGGGTGGACAATGAGCAGTTCTTC.

This clonotype has a handful of counts. This chain uses TRBV5-1 with TRBJ2-4; possibly TRBD1 or TRBD2 for D (6 bases each). Germline-derived CDR1 and CDR2 are SGHRS and YFSETQ. The germline V and J ends were trimmed by 3 bases and 0 bases, with 19 bases remaining between them. The CDR3 is made up of 18 amino acids. The CDR3 bases are TGCGCCAGCAGCTCTGGGGGGTGGACAGACTTAGCCAAAAACATTCAGTACTTC. Encoded protein: CASSSGGWTDLAKNIQYF.

The rearrangement joins TRBV20-1 to TRBJ1-2; D is ambiguous. Germline CDR1 DFQATT, CDR2 SNEGSKA (reference sequence). The CDR3 length is 9 residues. Trimming took off 5 bases at V and 8 bases at J, with 6 bases between the two ends. In DNA, the CDR3 is TGCAGTGCTGAGTTGGGCTACACCTTC. Protein: CSAELGYTF.

This clonotype has just a few counts. The rearrangement joins TRBV5-1 to TRBJ2-7; D gene unclear. The CDR3 spans 17 residues. With 1 base removed from V and 2 bases from J, the gap between germline ends came to 19 bases. Per germline, CDR1 SGHRS and CDR2 YFSETQ. CDR3 nucleotides: TGCGCCAGCAGCTTGCACTCACGGACCCTAGGCCCCTACGAGCAGTACTTC. This codes for CASSLHSRTLGPYEQYF.

CDR3 loop: CASSVRGEGETQYF. The CDR3 DNA follows: TGTGCCAGCAGCGTCCGAGGCGAAGGGGAGACCCAGTACTTC. The chain joins TRBV9 to TRBJ2-5, with D unresolved. The V gene lost 2 bases and the J gene lost 5 bases, with 13 bases spanning the gap. Germline CDR1 is SGDLS and CDR2 is YYNGEE. This CDR3 has 14 amino acids.

The V call is TRBV14, the J call TRBJ2-3; possibly TRBD2 for D (6 bases). Germline CDR1 and CDR2: SGHDN and FVKESK. The CDR3 is 15 residues long. V dropped 4 bases and J dropped 1 base, with 12 bases sitting between them. CDR3 residues: CASSLTSSRTDTQYF. CDR3 DNA sequence: TGTGCCAGCAGCCTTACTAGCAGTCGCACAGATACGCAGTATTTT.

This chain links TRBV5-1 with TRBJ2-2; 15 nucleotides agree with TRBD2. Germline-derived CDR1 and CDR2 are SGHRS and YFSETQ. Germline trimming cut 6 bases from V and 6 bases from J; bases unmatched to any gene: 3. CDR3 length equals 15 residues. The CDR3 DNA reads TGCGCCAGCATCGGACTAGCGGGAGGGCCCGGGGAGCTGTTTTTT. Its translation is CASIGLAGGPGELFF.

The chain combines TRBV2 with TRBJ2-2, with TRBD1 identical over 8 bases. Germline V gives CDR1 SNHLY, CDR2 FYNNEI. This CDR3 has 15 residues. The V and J ends lost 9 bases and 6 bases, in that order; junction bases with no gene match: 12. The CDR3: CARRRQGRGAGELFF. CDR3 in DNA: TGTGCCAGGAGGAGACAGGGGAGAGGCGCCGGGGAGCTGTTTTTT.

This clonotype was observed a few times. The J gene is TRBJ2-7, the V gene TRBV25-1; no clear D gene. Trimming left V 3 bases short and J 3 bases short, with 9 bases between. The CDR3 totals 13 residues. CDR1 is MGHDK, CDR2 SYGVNS, per germline. CDR3 protein: CASSDPGLYEQYF. The CDR3 region has the DNA TGTGCCAGCAGTGACCCTGGCCTCTACGAGCAGTACTTC.

This clonotype is a singleton in its sample. The CDR3 sequence: CASSESRAESFSGNTIYF. The CDR3 DNA reads as TGCGCCAGCAGTGAGTCGAGGGCAGAGAGTTTCTCTGGAAACACCATATATTTT. This chain connects TRBV10-2 to TRBJ1-3; the D is unclear. Germline assignment: CDR1 WSHSY and CDR2 SAAADI. The CDR3 extends over 18 amino acids. V lost 0 bases and J lost 0, with 15 bases in between.

The rearrangement joins TRBV2 to TRBJ2-1, with no clear D. With 4 bases removed from V and 5 bases from J, the gap between germline ends came to 9 bases. The CDR3 covers 13 residues. Per germline, CDR1 SNHLY and CDR2 FYNNEI. The CDR3 protein is CASSGSYNNEQFF. Here the CDR3 DNA reads TGTGCCAGCAGTGGCTCATATAACAATGAGCAGTTCTTC. The full variable domain, completed using reference TRBV2 and TRBJ2-1, is EPEVTQTPSHQVTQMGQEVILRCVPISNHLYFYWYRQILGQKVEFLVSFYNNEISEKSEIFDDQFSVERPDGSNFTLKIRSTKLEDSAMYFCASSGSYNNEQFFGPGTRLTVL.

This sequence joins TRBV18 and TRBJ2-7, with D possibly matching TRBD2 (5 bases). V lost 5 bases to trimming and J lost 2 bases, with 13 bases between them. This CDR3 is 14 amino acids long. Germline V lookup: CDR1 KGHSH, CDR2 LQKENI. The CDR3 DNA sequence: TGTGCCAGCTCAAGACGGGAAGATACCTACGAGCAGTACTTC. This translates into CASSRREDTYEQYF. Full variable domain (outside the CDR3, taken from reference TRBV18 and TRBJ2-7): NAGVMQNPRHLVRRRGQEARLRCSPMKGHSHVYWYRQLPEEGLKFMVYLQKENIIDESGMPKERFSAEFPKEGPSILRIQQVVRGDSAAYFCASSRREDTYEQYFGPGTRLTVT.

This clonotype was counted a few times. CDR3 nucleotides: TGCAGCATAGGGGGGGCGGACGAGCAGTACTTC. Protein product: CSIGGADEQYF. The V call is TRBV29-1, the J call TRBJ2-7; maybe TRBD2 (7 bases). Between the trimmed V and J ends, which lost 8 bases and 5 bases, there was a span of 13 bases. This CDR3 is built from 11 residues. Looked up from germline, CDR1 is SQVTM and CDR2 is ANQGSEA.

Only a few counts were recorded for this clonotype. The chain has TRBV7-8 and TRBJ1-4; possibly TRBD1 for D (5 bases). Germline values: CDR1 SGHVS, CDR2 FQNEAQ. The length of the CDR3 is 18 residues. V was trimmed by 5 bases and J by 2 bases, leaving 21 bases between them. CDR3 DNA sequence: TGTGCCAGCAGCAGAGTTCCAGGGCCCCACGGCACTAATGAAAAACTGTTTTTT. Translation: CASSRVPGPHGTNEKLFF.

CDR3 DNA sequence: TGTGCCAGCAGGGGTAGCGGGGGCCACAATGAGCAGTTCTTC. Translating it yields CASRGSGGHNEQFF. This rearrangement joins TRBV7-9 to TRBJ2-1, with TRBD2 matching over 9 bases. The CDR3 runs 14 residues. Germline CDR1 SEHNR, CDR2 FQNEAQ (reference sequence). The J segment lost 5 bases and the V segment lost 6 bases, leaving 5 bases of the junction unmatched.

This clonotype has only a few counts. One end of the junction varies from germline; a read error may be responsible. The J gene is TRBJ2-7, the V gene TRBV6-1, with D perhaps TRBD2 (6 bases). The CDR3 has 12 amino acids. The germline CDR1 and CDR2 sequences are MNHNS and SASEGT. CDR3 sequence (DNA): TGTGCCAGCAGTGAAGCCGGGCCGCTGGGGAGGTTC. Its translation is CASSEAGPLGRF.

This clonotype was seen once. The V gene is TRBV11-1, the J gene TRBJ2-2, with TRBD1 as a possible D gene (5 bases). The germline V gene encodes CDR1 SGHAT and CDR2 FQDESV (reference sequence). CDR3 length: 18 amino acids. With 2 bases removed from V and 1 base from J, the gap between germline ends came to 17 bases. The CDR3 reads CASSLIPPLGQNTGELFF. The CDR3 coding sequence is TGTGCCAGCAGCTTAATCCCCCCTTTAGGACAGAACACCGGGGAGCTGTTTTTT.